One and the same sample provided the 22 T cell receptor beta chains below, sequenced in a study of beta chain features in type 1 diabetes. Their antigens are not known. Sequencing targeted expressed TCRB transcripts, as all isolated RNA had been reverse transcribed. Assay used: immunoSEQ multiplex PCR; TCRdb lists only in-frame clones, some missing. The sample yields 300,000 to 450,000 clones, around 10% seen once. Findings and caveats of the study: There was a moderate but significant shortening of TCRB CDR3s in all four CD4+ subsets of Type 1 diabetes patients.

The sample comprised central memory CD4+ T cells from blood. These TCRs come from a man younger than 40 with type 1 diabetes.

This clone was recorded a few times. The chain couples TRBV5-1 to TRBJ1-4; 7 bases match TRBD1. CDR3 size: 14 residues. CDR1 is SGHRS, CDR2 YFSETQ, per germline. Trimming removed 4 bases from V and 4 bases from J; junction bases left unmatched: 4. The CDR3 region is CASSLGTDNEKLFF. As DNA, the CDR3 is TGCGCCAGCAGCCTCGGGACAGATAATGAAAAACTGTTTTTT.

This clone has a handful of counts. The chain has TRBV6-4 and TRBJ1-1; D is ambiguous. The CDR3 totals 13 residues. V was cut by 3 bases and J by 4 bases, with 9 bases left in between. The germline gives CDR1 MRHNA, CDR2 SNTAGT. CDR3 residues: CASSEISGTEAFF. The CDR3, as DNA: TGTGCCAGCAGTGAGATATCGGGCACTGAAGCTTTCTTT.

This clone was seen only a few times. V usage is TRBV7-9 and J usage is TRBJ1-1; D ambiguous. Trimming took 2 bases from V and 6 from J, leaving 10 bases between them. Germline lookup yields CDR1 SEHNR and CDR2 FQNEAQ (reference sequence). This CDR3 comprises 13 residues. This chain's CDR3 is CASSLLRSPEAFF. CDR3 bases: TGTGCCAGCAGCTTATTGAGGTCCCCTGAAGCTTTCTTT. The whole variable domain, remainder taken from reference TRBV7-9 and TRBJ1-1, is DTGVSQNPRHKITKRGQNVTFRCDPISEHNRLYWYRQTLGQGPEFLTYFQNEAQLEKSRLLSDRFSAERPKGSFSTLEIQRTEQGDSAMYLCASSLLRSPEAFFGQGTRLTVV.

CDR3 residues: CASSYFGGAGELFF. CDR3 sequence (DNA): TGTGCCAGCAGTTACTTTGGGGGAGCCGGGGAGCTGTTTTTT. The rearrangement links TRBV6-5 to TRBJ2-2, with D perhaps assigned TRBD1 or TRBD2 (5 bases each). This CDR3 contains 14 residues. Germline V gene lookup returns CDR1 MNHEY and CDR2 SVGAGI. The V and J ends lost 1 base and 6 bases respectively, with 9 bases between them.

This clone was counted a few times. The rearrangement uses TRBV28 and TRBJ2-1; TRBD2 aligns across 13 bases. The J segment lost 4 bases and the V segment lost 5 bases, leaving 5 bases of the junction unmatched. Per germline, CDR1 MDHEN and CDR2 SYDVKM. The CDR3 runs 16 residues. The CDR3 here is CASSTLLAGGYNEQFF. The CDR3 DNA reads as TGTGCCAGCAGTACCCTACTAGCGGGAGGGTACAATGAGCAGTTCTTC.

This chain links TRBV7-2 with TRBJ2-7, with D possibly TRBD2 on 5 matching bases. V lost 1 base and J lost 3, with 13 bases in between. The CDR3 spans 15 residues. Germline assignment: CDR1 SGHTA and CDR2 FQGNSA. CDR3 nucleotides: TGTGCCAGCAGCTTAGGGTCGGGGTTGGGCTACGAGCAGTACTTC. Residues: CASSLGSGLGYEQYF.

There are a few counts of this clone. This chain joins TRBV5-1 and TRBJ2-3; D possibly uses TRBD1 or TRBD2 (5 bases each). The V and J ends lost 3 bases and 1 base respectively, with 12 bases between them. This CDR3 is built from 15 residues. Germline V gene lookup returns CDR1 SGHRS and CDR2 YFSETQ. CDR3 bases: TGCGCCAGCAGCTCCGGGGCCTGGGGCACAGATACGCAGTATTTT. The encoded protein is CASSSGAWGTDTQYF.

V usage is TRBV14 and J usage is TRBJ2-1; TRBD1 matches at 9 bases. The germline CDR1 and CDR2 sequences are SGHDN and FVKESK. CDR3 length: 15 residues. The V and J ends lost 4 bases and 9 bases, in that order; junction bases with no gene match: 10. CDR3 DNA: TGTGCCAGCAGCCTGCCCGGGACAGGGTGGGGTGAGCAGTTCTTC. Protein product: CASSLPGTGWGEQFF.

The CDR3 coding sequence is TGTGCCAGCAGCTTGGGAGGGGCCAAAAACATTCAGTACTTC. Encoded protein: CASSLGGAKNIQYF. The chain is built from TRBV4-2 and TRBJ2-4, with TRBD2 matching 7 bases. The germline V gene has CDR1 LGHNA and CDR2 YNFKEQ. CDR3 length: 14 amino acids. V lost 5 bases and J lost 1; bases outside the gene matches: 2.

The table lists this clone with a few counts. The rearrangement links TRBV2 to TRBJ1-2; D call uncertain. This CDR3 contains 13 residues. In germline, CDR1 is SNHLY, CDR2 FYNNEI. Trimming cost V 7 bases and J 1 base, with 10 bases left between them. This CDR3 is CASTDLVNYGYTF. The DNA for the CDR3 is TGTGCCAGCACAGACCTAGTTAACTATGGCTACACCTTC.

This clone appeared a few times. In nucleotides, the CDR3 is TGCGCCAGCAGCTTCCCTCCGGGACTAGCGGACAATGAGCAGTTCTTC. This translates into CASSFPPGLADNEQFF. The J gene is TRBJ2-1, the V gene TRBV5-1; TRBD2 matches 11 bases. CDR1 is SGHRS and CDR2 is YFSETQ in the germline V gene. The CDR3 is made up of 16 amino acids. With V trimmed by 2 bases and J by 5 bases, 6 bases remained unmatched.

This clone was observed many times. The gene calls are TRBV2 and TRBJ2-7, with TRBD1 as a possible D gene (6 bases). Germline V gene sequence: CDR1 SNHLY, CDR2 FYNNEI. V was shortened by 6 bases and J by 7 bases, with 16 bases between the two germline ends. The CDR3 covers 13 residues. This CDR3 is CASSQQGPGEQYF. CDR3 nucleotides: TGTGCCAGCAGCCAACAGGGTCCAGGAGAGCAGTACTTC.

This clone showed up many times. The chain employs TRBV7-2 and TRBJ1-1; possible D gene TRBD1, 5 bases. Trimming left V 3 bases short and J 4 bases short, with 12 bases between. Germline CDR1 and CDR2: SGHTA and FQGNSA. This CDR3 contains 14 residues. The CDR3 loop is CASSFGPQGTEAFF. The CDR3, as DNA: TGTGCCAGCAGCTTTGGACCGCAGGGCACTGAAGCTTTCTTT.

The sample holds one count of this clone. The chain couples TRBV7-3 to TRBJ2-3, with a possible D match to TRBD2 (6 bases). V lost 2 bases and J 5 bases, leaving 11 bases between the germline ends. The CDR3 consists of 14 residues. Per the germline V gene, CDR1 is SGHTA and CDR2 is FQGTGA. The CDR3: CASSLGGTQDTQYF. The CDR3 nucleotides read TGTGCCAGCAGCTTAGGGGGGACGCAAGATACGCAGTATTTT.

Many counts were recorded for this clone. The rearrangement links TRBV19 to TRBJ2-3, with D hard to call. The V and J ends lost 6 bases and 4 bases respectively, with 17 bases between them. The CDR3 is 15 residues long. Germline CDR1 is LNHDA and CDR2 is SQIVND (reference sequence). CDR3 DNA: TGTGCCAGTAGAAGTCGGACGGGTACATCAGATACGCAGTATTTT. Protein sequence: CASRSRTGTSDTQYF.

This chain links TRBV27 with TRBJ2-7, with 14 bases that match TRBD2. CDR1 MNHEY and CDR2 SMNVEV come from the germline V gene (reference sequence). The CDR3 contains 15 residues. The J segment lost 4 bases and the V segment lost 8 bases, leaving 7 bases of the junction unmatched. The DNA for the CDR3 is TGTGCCAGCGCCCCCCGGACTAGCGGGAGGTACGAGCAGTACTTC. Encoded protein: CASAPRTSGRYEQYF.

This clone was seen a few times. V gene TRBV18 combines with J gene TRBJ2-7, with a tentative D call TRBD2 (7 bases). The CDR3 consists of 15 residues. V was pared by 0 bases and J by 3 bases, with 12 bases between. Germline CDR1 and CDR2: KGHSH and LQKENI. CDR3 region: CASSPPGGQDYEQYF. As DNA, the CDR3 is TGTGCCAGCTCACCACCGGGGGGGCAAGACTACGAGCAGTACTTC.

CDR3 bases: TGTGCCTGGAGCCGGACAGGGGGAGAACCCCCTAACTATGGCTACACCTTC. Protein sequence: CAWSRTGGEPPNYGYTF. The chain combines TRBV30 with TRBJ1-2; 10 bases match TRBD1. The ends lost 3 bases at V and 0 bases at J; junction bases unmatched: 10. The CDR3 totals 17 residues. The V gene's germline CDR1 is GTSNPN and CDR2 SVGIG (reference sequence).

The chain links TRBV19 to TRBJ2-3, with D uncertain. The germline gives CDR1 LNHDA, CDR2 SQIVND (reference sequence). V shed 7 bases and J shed 4 bases, with 12 bases lying between them. CDR3 length: 13 amino acids. The CDR3 DNA reads TGTGCCAGTACAAAAGGGTTCCCAGATACGCAGTATTTT. As protein: CASTKGFPDTQYF.

In this sample, this clone turned up a few times. This chain joins TRBV4-2 and TRBJ2-1; possibly TRBD2 for D (5 bases). Germline V gene sequence: CDR1 LGHNA, CDR2 YNFKEQ. The CDR3 has 14 amino acids. Trimming cost V 0 bases and J 11 bases, with 14 bases left between them. For the CDR3, the DNA is TGTGCCAGCAGCCAAGAGGTCATGTCGGGAAAGCAGTTCTTC. Residues: CASSQEVMSGKQFF.

This clone was detected a few times. The CDR3 DNA reads TGTGCCAGCAGCGTGAGACAGGGAACGAACTTACCTTACTACGAGCAGTACTTC. Amino acid sequence: CASSVRQGTNLPYYEQYF. This chain uses TRBV11-3 with TRBJ2-7, with 7 bases that match TRBD1. Germline V gene data show CDR1 as SGHNT and CDR2 as YENEEA. V shed 5 bases and J 3 bases; nucleotides not matched to a gene: 19. The CDR3 covers 18 residues. Filled out from reference TRBV11-3 and TRBJ2-7, the complete variable domain reads EAGVVQSPRYKIIEKKQPVAFWCNPISGHNTLYWYLQNLGQGPELLIRYENEEAVDDSQLPKDRFSAERLKGVDSTLKIQPAELGDSAVYLCASSVRQGTNLPYYEQYFGPGTRLTVT.

The V gene is TRBV7-2, the J gene TRBJ2-7; a possible D gene is TRBD2 (6 bases). Germline CDR1 reads SGHTA; CDR2 reads FQGNSA. Trimming cost V 3 bases and J 2 bases, with 17 bases left between them. The length of the CDR3 is 16 residues. The CDR3 spells CASSFRGAGSTYEQYF. CDR3 coding DNA: TGTGCCAGCAGCTTTCGGGGTGCCGGGAGTACCTACGAGCAGTACTTC.